This TCR beta chain is from a study of shared T cell receptors in the human thymus. With 0 bases clipped from V and 2 bases from J, the junction kept 5 bases outside the gene matches. The germline CDR1 and CDR2 sequences are MNHNY and SVGAGI (reference sequence). The CDR3 runs 16 residues. Sequencing was performed with immunoSEQ multiplex PCR; in TCRdb, only in-frame clones are kept and a portion is missing. The data hold hundreds of thousands of clones, with approximately 78% observed a single time. The same sample was also used in a study of human thymus T cells. As that study records: Gene usage (both V and J) appeared biased in thymic and blood repertoires.

The sequence was obtained from a boy younger than two with a congenital heart defect. The specimen sequenced was thymocytes. The rearrangement joins TRBV6-6 to TRBJ2-7; 9 nucleotides line up with TRBD2. The CDR3 DNA sequence: TGTGCCAGCAGTTACTCTAGCGGGGGAGGGACCTACGAGCAGTACTTC. Protein: CASSYSSGGGTYEQYF.